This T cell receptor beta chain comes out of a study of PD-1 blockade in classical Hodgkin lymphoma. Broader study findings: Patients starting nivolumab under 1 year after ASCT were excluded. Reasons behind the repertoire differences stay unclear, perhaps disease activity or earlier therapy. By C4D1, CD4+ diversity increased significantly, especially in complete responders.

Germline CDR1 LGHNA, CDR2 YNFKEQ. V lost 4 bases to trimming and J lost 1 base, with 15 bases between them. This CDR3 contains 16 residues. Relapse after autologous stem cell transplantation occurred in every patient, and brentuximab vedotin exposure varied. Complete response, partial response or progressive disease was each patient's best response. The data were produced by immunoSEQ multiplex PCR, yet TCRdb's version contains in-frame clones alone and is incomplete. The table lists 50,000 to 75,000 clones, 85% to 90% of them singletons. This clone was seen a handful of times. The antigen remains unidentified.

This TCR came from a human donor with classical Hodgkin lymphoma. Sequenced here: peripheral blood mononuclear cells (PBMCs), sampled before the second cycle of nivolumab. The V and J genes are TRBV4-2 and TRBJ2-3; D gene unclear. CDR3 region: CASSLTVQVGTDTQYF. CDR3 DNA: TGTGCCAGCAGCCTCACGGTCCAGGTTGGCACAGATACGCAGTATTTT.